Reported below is one T cell receptor beta chain. This clone was detected only once. Its antigen remains undetermined. No clone much larger than this one lies a single base away; base qualities are absent. The cohort comprised 550 to 700 healthy bone marrow donors. At the time of sampling, every cohort member was nominally healthy, though immune exposures that went unrecorded were likely present. The donor tested CMV seronegative, placing the donor among the 300 to 450 seronegative members of the cohort. A peripheral blood sample was provided by each donor, and peripheral blood mononuclear cells were used for TCR beta sequencing. The Qiagen DNeasy Blood Extraction Kit was used to extract genomic DNA from the blood cell samples. These data belong to a study of cytomegalovirus exposure and HLA in healthy donors (dated by TCRdb to 2016 to 2017). A note on the overall study: An earlier analysis of about 560 of the donors reported approximately 300 Gb of sequence data and 95 million to 130 million unique TCR beta sequences obtained from about 180 million T cells. An early release covering roughly 600 HLA-typed donors comprised roughly 300 gigabases of sequencing data and tens of millions of unique TCR sequences. The genetic ancestry cluster associated with self-reported Caucasian donors included about 81% of the roughly 380 genotyped donors. The study aimed to test whether signatures of past pathogen exposure could be identified by cataloging public T cell receptors. The study used immunosequencing to profile the T cell repertoires of approximately 690 subjects and linked those repertoires to cytomegalovirus serostatus. Besides the first cohort of more than 650 subjects, a separate validation cohort made up of 95 to 150 different subjects was used. To predict cytomegalovirus infection status, the study brought together high-throughput TCR immunosequencing, statistical association of individual TCRs with disease status, and machine learning. In a later analysis, previously published TCR beta repertoires from some 640 donors were re-analyzed and high-resolution HLA genotyping was added so that TCR occurrence patterns could be studied. Rather than using new phenotypic data, the later analysis identified candidate immune exposures from TCR beta sequences and from how often those sequences occurred across donors. To decide whether each TCR beta V gene segment behaved as functional or pseudogenic, an earlier analysis of approximately 590 of the donors relied on high-throughput TCR beta sequencing. Alongside the repertoire data, information on donor age, sex, ethnicity and CMV serostatus was compiled. In a later genetic analysis, genome-wide SNP genotypes for about 60% of the 666 donors were used, and that subset was treated as a discovery cohort. All discovery cohort repertoires had been generated on a single sequencing platform. Class I and class II HLA loci were covered by the typing at four-digit resolution. The number of donors typed differed by locus, with about 629-640 for A, B, C, DRB1 and DQB1, 522 for DQA1, about 610 for DPA1, and 400 to 490 for DPB1. Several DR-DQ haplotypes were treated as single units for association and clustering because of strong linkage in the cohort. Across approximately 400 genotyped donors of the cohort, an average of approximately 240,000 unique TCR beta nucleotide sequences per donor were sequenced, and approximately 17% of those sequences were non-productive. Summary of the overall study and its limitations: The authors suggested that the approach could potentially be extended to other disease states and immunological phenotypes. According to a later analysis, most CMV-associated TCR beta chains appeared to be HLA-restricted, and the HLA associations seemed to be driven largely by CMV exposure. A total of fewer than 200 TCR beta chains were listed by the study as associated with cytomegalovirus. In both the original and validation cohorts, the classifier was reported to diagnose cytomegalovirus status with high specificity and sensitivity. Most TCR sequences were observed very rarely across donors, whereas some public TCRs were present in many individuals. The earlier analysis of approximately 540 of the donors excluded roughly 16 rarely observed V segments, including chromosome 9 orphons, because counts were too low. A later analysis associated 16,951 TCR beta sequences with specific HLA alleles at a false discovery rate of 0.05. In an earlier analysis of 450 to 750 of the donors, most TCR beta V segments appeared in productive rearrangements about 90% or about 30% of the time, broadly matching IMGT annotations. In a later analysis, TCR association rates were found to vary across HLA loci, with the most associated TCRs seen for DRB1 alleles and the fewest for HLA-C alleles. Immune exposure information for the cohort was limited to CMV serostatus. A later analysis found that HLA-associated TCR beta chains were more clonally expanded and had lower generation probabilities than equally common non-associated chains. Linkage disequilibrium might explain the correlated functional status among segregating V segments, but an unknown experimental factor could not be ruled out. HLA typing was unavailable for some donors at each locus, so association tests used only the typed subset. An association between a missense DCLRE1C variant and V-gene and J-gene trimming of TCR beta chains was found in a later genetic analysis and replicated in an independent cohort. Some IMGT-functional V segments, including TRBV6-2 and TRBV6-3, could not be distinguished by the 87-base-pair reads and were therefore excluded. A few of the identified cytomegalovirus-associated TCR beta chains were confirmed in vitro to be specific for cytomegalovirus antigens. Several of the top co-occurrence clusters appeared to be linked to parvovirus B19, influenza, CMV and Epstein-Barr virus, according to a later analysis. In a later genetic analysis, fewer N-insertions in productive TCRs were reported among donors in an Asian-associated ancestry cluster than the roughly 700-donor mean. The presence/absence analyses assumed that sequencing depth was roughly uniform across donors, and that assumption may not be true. A cluster of highly shared sequence variants was judged likely to be a technical artifact of the sequencing pipeline. When HLA alleles, especially DR and DQ, strongly co-occurred, attributing TCR associations to individual alleles was difficult. A further reported finding was that TCR beta sequences accurately predicted the HLA-A and HLA-B alleles for most subjects in the first cohort. This cohort had only TCR beta chains sequenced, and the lack of alpha or paired-chain data limited which features could be detected.

V sheds 6 bases and J sheds 2 bases, leaving 10 bases between their ends. For CDR1 and CDR2, the germline V gene lists SGHTA and FQGNSA. Taken from cysteine to phenylalanine, the CDR3 has 13 residues. The CDR3 DNA has 39 bases and is translated from base 1. Libraries were built with the immunoSEQ multiplex PCR assay. A mixture of 60 forward primers for TCR Vbeta segments and 13 reverse primers for TCR Jbeta segments was used in the multiplex PCR. A multiplex PCR assay on genomic DNA amplified the CDR3 region of rearranged TCR beta genes. The Illumina HiSeq System was used to sequence the amplified TCR beta libraries as 87-base-pair reads. In the original analysis: In a later analysis, tens of millions of unique TCR beta chains were counted across the 500 to 850 repertoires, and roughly 11 million of these chains were shared by at least two donors. Raw reads were error-corrected and collapsed into unique sequences by a nearest-neighbor algorithm in which closely related sequences were merged to remove PCR and sequencing errors. To assign V, D and J gene segments, CDR3 sequences were aligned to IMGT reference sequences. For a sequence to be retained, a match of at least six nucleotides to both a V gene segment and a J gene segment was required. Rearrangements were called productive when the CDR3 lacked stop codons and stayed in frame with V and J; all others were non-productive. Following IMGT convention, CDR3 was defined as the stretch from the second conserved V-encoded cysteine up to the conserved J-encoded phenylalanine. The earlier analysis of about 560 of the donors excluded any sequence lacking an unambiguous match to a single V gene segment. In an earlier analysis of several hundred of the donors, V segments were called functional above 56.7% productive rearrangements and were called segregating when the between-donor standard deviation exceeded 5%. A statistical classification framework was built for diagnosing cytomegalovirus status from the catalog of TCR beta chain sequences. A later analysis assigned V and J genes by comparing TCR nucleotide sequences with IMGT/GENE-DB human TR gene sequences. A later analysis assigned CDR3 sequences and most-parsimonious VDJ recombination scenarios with the TCRdist pipeline. In a later analysis, each TCR beta chain was defined by its CDR3 amino acid sequence together with its V-gene family, and reads without a unique V-gene family were excluded. A later analysis removed 500 to 650 highly shared, low-generation-probability nucleotide sequences to deal with suspected cross-contamination and a sequencing artifact. For each public chain, a later analysis derived a clonal expansion index from normalized ranks of inferred template counts within each repertoire. In a later analysis, generation probabilities were computed with a VDJ recombination model fitted to out-of-frame rearrangements, and the resulting probabilities were checked against IGoR. A later analysis scored TCR-TCR, TCR-HLA and TCR-CMV co-occurrence with hypergeometric tests, applying a repertoire-size bias correction to TCR pairs. In a later analysis, false discovery rates were estimated by permuting HLA or CMV assignments 20 times. In a later analysis, co-occurring TCRs were grouped with DBSCAN, and TCRdist sequence similarity was added when clustering was performed within HLA-allele-positive subsets. Repertoires with fewer than 30,000 or more than 120,000 public chains were left out of co-occurrence clustering, as were four to six repertoires with anomalous nucleotide sharing. TCRdb limited this immuneACCESS table to in-frame rearrangements with V and J called. A share of clones is missing; checked studies link under half to unresolved V genes, and the rest is unexplained. From that table come the V and J calls and clone size; the DNA was used to work out D and trimming. Present in this sample are roughly 140,000 clones, over 80% of which were seen just once. The ten biggest clones cover roughly 3.4% of the sample.

The TCR originated in a male donor in good health and CMV-seronegative. The sequence is built from TRBV7-2 and TRBJ2-5, with the D gene not confidently named. The specimen sequenced was PBMCs. The CDR3 is CASSQPAQETQYF. At the DNA level, the sequence is TGTGCCAGCAGTCAACCCGCGCAAGAGACCCAGTACTTC. The full variable domain, completed from the reference TRBV7-2 and TRBJ2-5 proteins outside the CDR3, reads GAGVSQSPSNKVTEKGKDVELRCDPISGHTALYWYRQSLGQGLEFLIYFQGNSAPDKSGLPSDRFSAERTGGSVSTLTIQRTQQEDSAVYLCASSQPAQETQYFGPGTRLLVL.